The clone carrying this T cell receptor beta chain was picked up many times. Its antigen remains unidentified. Exclusions: uncontrolled infection, other autoimmune disease, pregnancy, lactation. The data were obtained in a study of T cells in Graves' hyperthyroidism and ophthalmopathy. General study findings and limits: The model identified upcoming ophthalmopathy a median around 6 months ahead of onset. Among clonotypes expanded in thyroid above 0.001, most were also found in blood.

Authors of the study amplified TCR beta CDR3 regions from RNA transcripts. A set of HTBI primers served as the primers for a first-round RT-PCR of the TCR CDR3. TCRdb reprocessed the multiplex PCR reads via MiXCR and lists one record per CDR3 protein. The sample has about 500,000 distinct CDR3 sequences, about 16% seen once; the top ten hold approximately 30%. Trimming pared 10 bases from V and 10 bases from J, leaving 23 bases between. CDR3 length equals 14 residues. CDR1 and CDR2 (germline): SEHNR, FQNEAQ (reference sequence). The sequenced material came from blood. The chain joins TRBV7-9 to TRBJ2-1, with D hard to call. This receptor was obtained from a woman younger than 45 with Graves' ophthalmopathy. For the CDR3, the DNA is TGTGCCACCTTCTTAGGCGGTCTGGGCCGGGAGCAGTTCTTC. Translation gives CATFLGGLGREQFF.